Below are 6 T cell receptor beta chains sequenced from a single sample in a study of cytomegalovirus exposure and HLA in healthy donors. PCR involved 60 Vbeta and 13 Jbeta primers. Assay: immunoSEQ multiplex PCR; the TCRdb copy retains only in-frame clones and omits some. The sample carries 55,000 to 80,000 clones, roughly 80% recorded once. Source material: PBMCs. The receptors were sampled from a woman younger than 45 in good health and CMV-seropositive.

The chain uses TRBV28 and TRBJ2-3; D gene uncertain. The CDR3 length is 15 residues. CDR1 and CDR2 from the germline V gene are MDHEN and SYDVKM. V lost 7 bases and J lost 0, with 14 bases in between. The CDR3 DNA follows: TGTGCCAGCACTGCGTCGAGGCCCAGCACAGATACGCAGTATTTT. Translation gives CASTASRPSTDTQYF.

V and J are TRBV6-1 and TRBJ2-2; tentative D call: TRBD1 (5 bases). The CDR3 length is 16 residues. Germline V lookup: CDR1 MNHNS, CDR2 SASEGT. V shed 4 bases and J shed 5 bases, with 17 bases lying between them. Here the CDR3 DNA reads TGTGCCAGCAGTGGCAGGGTGTTCATGGGGACCGGGGAGCTGTTTTTT. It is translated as CASSGRVFMGTGELFF.

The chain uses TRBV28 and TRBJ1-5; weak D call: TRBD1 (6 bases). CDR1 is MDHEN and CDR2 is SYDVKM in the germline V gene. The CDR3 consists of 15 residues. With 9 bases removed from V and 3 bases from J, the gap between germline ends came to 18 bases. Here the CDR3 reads CASTMSRGYNQPQHF. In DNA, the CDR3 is TGTGCCAGTACAATGAGCAGGGGCTACAATCAGCCCCAGCATTTT.

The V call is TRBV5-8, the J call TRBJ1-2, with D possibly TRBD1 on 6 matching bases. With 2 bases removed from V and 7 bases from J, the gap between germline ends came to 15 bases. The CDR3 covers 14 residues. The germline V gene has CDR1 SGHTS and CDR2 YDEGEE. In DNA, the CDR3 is TGTGCCAGCAGCTTTCCTCAGGGGCGGCGTGGCTACACCTTC. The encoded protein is CASSFPQGRRGYTF. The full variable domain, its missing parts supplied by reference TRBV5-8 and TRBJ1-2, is EAGVTQSPTHLIKTRGQQATLRCSPISGHTSVYWYQQALGLGLQFLLWYDEGEERNRGNFPPRFSGRQFPNYSSELNVNALELEDSALYLCASSFPQGRRGYTFGSGTRLTVV.

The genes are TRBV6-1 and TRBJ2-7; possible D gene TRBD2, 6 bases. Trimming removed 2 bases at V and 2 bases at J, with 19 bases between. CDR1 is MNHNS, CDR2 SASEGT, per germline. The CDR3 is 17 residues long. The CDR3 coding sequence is TGTGCCAGCAGTGAAAACCCCATCGGACTAATAACCTACGAGCAGTACTTC. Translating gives CASSENPIGLITYEQYF.

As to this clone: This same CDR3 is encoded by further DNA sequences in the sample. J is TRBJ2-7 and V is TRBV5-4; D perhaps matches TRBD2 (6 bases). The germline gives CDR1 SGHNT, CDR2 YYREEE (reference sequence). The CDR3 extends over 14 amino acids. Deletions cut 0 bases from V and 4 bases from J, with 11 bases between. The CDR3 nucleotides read TGTGCCAGCAGCTTGGGCGGGGCAGCTTACGAGCAGTACTTC. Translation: CASSLGGAAYEQYF.